The 14 T cell receptor beta chains in this list originate from one sample, sequenced in a study of CD8 T cells in ankylosing spondylitis. The antigens for these receptors are not known. Notes on the study in general: A TCR beta motif of eight or nine highly homologous variants seemed to mark ankylosing spondylitis blood.

Each CDR3 protein gets one entry after TCRdb re-called the 5' RACE reads with MiXCR. The sample yields about 330,000 distinct CDR3 sequences, approximately 8.2% seen once. The specimen sequenced was blood, either unsorted or a sorted T cell fraction (not recorded which). These receptors were obtained from a male donor with ankylosing spondylitis.

In this sample, this clonotype turned up a few times. The V call is TRBV10-3, the J call TRBJ1-2; 11 positions match TRBD1. This CDR3 region has 15 residues. V was clipped by 3 bases and J by 5 bases; unmatched bases: 5. Germline CDR1 reads ENHRY; CDR2 reads SYGVKD. The CDR3 reads CAISDLGQGDYGYTF. DNA for the CDR3: TGTGCCATCAGTGACTTGGGACAGGGGGATTATGGCTACACCTTC.

This clonotype was counted once. The chain combines TRBV27 with TRBJ2-7, with D possibly TRBD1 on 5 matching bases. The CDR3 contains 15 residues. Trimming cost V 5 bases and J 2 bases, with 16 bases left between them. Germline V lookup: CDR1 MNHEY, CDR2 SMNVEV (reference sequence). CDR3 coding DNA: TGTGCCAGCAGTCCGTCCCAGGGTACCGCCTACGAGCAGTACTTC. Translated: CASSPSQGTAYEQYF.

V gene TRBV30 combines with J gene TRBJ1-1; D is ambiguous. V shed 0 bases and J shed 11 bases, with 16 bases lying between them. This CDR3 has 13 residues. Germline-derived CDR1 and CDR2 are GTSNPN and SVGIG (reference sequence). CDR3 DNA: TGTGCCTGGAGTGTAGGGCGCGCGGCGGGGGCTTTCTTT. The encoded protein is CAWSVGRAAGAFF.

The rearrangement joins TRBV4-1 to TRBJ1-5; no clear D. The CDR3 totals 17 residues. Trimming shortened V by 7 bases and J by 3 bases, and 22 bases separated the two germline ends. Germline V gene sequence: CDR1 MGHRA, CDR2 YSYEKL. The chain's CDR3 is CASKSSWKGPLNQPQHF. The CDR3 region has the DNA TGCGCCAGCAAATCTTCCTGGAAAGGGCCTCTCAATCAGCCCCAGCATTTT.

This clonotype was recorded many times. J is TRBJ1-1 and V is TRBV29-1; perhaps TRBD1 as D (6 bases). Trimming removed 5 bases from V and 1 base from J, with 8 bases in between. Per germline, CDR1 SQVTM and CDR2 ANQGSEA. This CDR3 contains 12 residues. In nucleotides, the CDR3 is TGCAGCGTTCGGGGGGCGAACACTGAAGCTTTCTTT. Protein product: CSVRGANTEAFF.

This clonotype has a count of ten or more. This chain joins TRBV10-3 and TRBJ1-2; 7 nucleotides match TRBD1. This CDR3 spans 12 amino acids. CDR1 ENHRY and CDR2 SYGVKD come from the germline V gene. J gave up 2 bases and V 10 bases, and 4 bases lay outside the gene matches. CDR3 in DNA: TGTGCCAATCGGGACAGAAACTATGGCTACACCTTC. Translated, it gives CANRDRNYGYTF.

This clonotype occurred a few times. This chain uses TRBV5-1 with TRBJ2-1; D gene unclear. Trimming stripped 0 bases from V and 3 bases from J, with 7 bases between. This CDR3 region has 14 residues. Germline V gene sequence: CDR1 SGHRS, CDR2 YFSETQ. The CDR3 DNA follows: TGCGCCAGCAGCTTGGTAGGCCGCTACAATGAGCAGTTCTTC. Translation: CASSLVGRYNEQFF.

This clonotype was found many times. J is TRBJ2-7 and V is TRBV10-3; tentative D call: TRBD2 (5 bases). Germline-derived CDR1 and CDR2 are ENHRY and SYGVKD. This CDR3 has 13 amino acids. V was trimmed by 4 bases and J by 0 bases, leaving 7 bases between them. The CDR3 loop reads CAISVGSSYEQYF. The CDR3 nucleotides are TGTGCCATCAGTGTGGGGAGCTCCTACGAGCAGTACTTC.

The table lists this clonotype with a few counts. The V gene is TRBV4-2, the J gene TRBJ2-5; TRBD2 matches 8 bases. Trimming cost V 4 bases and J 8 bases; bases outside gene matches: 15. The CDR3 runs to 16 residues. Germline lookup yields CDR1 LGHNA and CDR2 YNFKEQ. The CDR3 sequence: CASSPGSGLASGTQYF. The CDR3 region has the DNA TGTGCCAGCAGCCCTGGCTCCGGACTAGCCAGCGGCACCCAGTACTTC.

This chain joins TRBV4-1 and TRBJ1-1; 8 nucleotides agree with TRBD1. The CDR3 is made up of 17 amino acids. V shed 2 bases, J shed 3 bases, and the junction held 11 bases outside the gene matches. Per germline, CDR1 MGHRA and CDR2 YSYEKL. DNA for the CDR3: TGCGCCAGCAGCCAACCACGGACAGGGAGGGCATACACTGAAGCTTTCTTT. As protein: CASSQPRTGRAYTEAFF.

A remark on this clonotype: Being one base from a much bigger clone, this may be a read error. The chain joins TRBV3-1 to TRBJ2-2; TRBD2 matches at 7 bases. Looked up from germline, CDR1 is LGHDT and CDR2 is YNNKEL (reference sequence). CDR3 length: 15 residues. CDR3 sequence: CASSAGTTYTGELIF. DNA for the CDR3: TGTGCCAGCAGTGCCGGGACTACATACACCGGGGAGCTGATTTTT.

The J gene is TRBJ2-2, the V gene TRBV19; D is unclear. This CDR3 has 14 amino acids. Trimming removed 3 bases at V and 7 bases at J, with 12 bases between. From germline, CDR1 is LNHDA and CDR2 SQIVND (reference sequence). The DNA for the CDR3 is TGTGCCAGTAGTATCTCAGTCTCGGGCGGGGAGCTGTTTTTT. It is translated as CASSISVSGGELFF.

This clonotype was seen many times. The V call is TRBV20-1, the J call TRBJ1-5; D is perhaps TRBD1 (6 bases). Per the germline V gene, CDR1 is DFQATT and CDR2 is SNEGSKA (reference sequence). The CDR3 loop spans 12 amino acids. Trimming took off 6 bases at V and 5 bases at J, with 11 bases between the two ends. Written as DNA, the CDR3 is TGCAGTGCCCGGACAGACGATCAGCCCCAGCATTTT. Amino acids: CSARTDDQPQHF.

This clonotype was found a few times. This rearrangement joins TRBV7-3 to TRBJ2-2; possible D gene TRBD1, 5 bases. Germline values: CDR1 SGHTA, CDR2 FQGTGA. CDR3 size: 16 residues. V lost 2 bases to trimming and J lost 2 bases, with 12 bases between them. This chain's CDR3 is CASSLQARVNTGELFF. The CDR3 region has the DNA TGTGCCAGCAGCTTACAGGCCAGGGTTAACACCGGGGAGCTGTTTTTT.